This paragraph reports one T cell receptor (beta chain). Its target is not known. This sample is drawn from a study of monozygotic twins with inflammatory bowel disease. It was 3,500 to 4,000 ng of total RNA that each TCR library used. TCRdb reanalyzed the 5' RACE reads, giving one entry per CDR3 protein sequence and no DNA. This table lists nearly 450,000 distinct CDR3 sequences. Whole-study results and caveats: Patient-to-patient differences in immunosuppressive treatment may have added variability to the repertoires.

Germline assignment: CDR1 SGHTA and CDR2 FQGNSA. This CDR3 comprises 12 residues. V and J are TRBV7-2 and TRBJ2-4; there is no DNA to check the TCRdb D call of TRBD1. What was sequenced was blood. This TCR derives from a human donor with ulcerative colitis or Crohn's disease, or a healthy co-twin of an affected twin (not recorded which). CDR3 residues: CASSWGKNIQYF.